This entry features one T cell receptor (beta chain) sequence. The data stem from a study of CD8+ T cells in alopecia areata. Between the trimmed V and J ends, which lost 4 bases and 8 bases, there was a span of 17 bases. The germline V gene has CDR1 MNHEY and CDR2 SMNVEV (reference sequence). The length of the CDR3 is 14 residues. cDNA prepared by RNA extraction and subsequent reverse transcription served as the template for sequencing. The protocol was immunoSEQ multiplex PCR, while the TCRdb copy is restricted to in-frame clones and leaves out a portion. The table lists 110,000 to 150,000 clones, 62% of them singletons, with roughly a third in the top ten.

Sequenced sample: CD8+ T cells sorted from blood. The receptor's source is a human donor in good health. This chain links TRBV27 with TRBJ1-2; weak D call: TRBD1 (5 bases). The CDR3 protein is CASSSRDGLWGYTF. The CDR3 bases are TGTGCCAGCAGTTCCCGGGACGGACTATGGGGCTACACCTTC.